This T cell receptor (beta chain) was retrieved from a study of T-cell reconstitution after alpha-beta-depleted transplantation in children. TCRbeta library preparation incorporated unique molecular identifiers. TCRdb used MiXCR to reprocess the PCR reads, holding one entry per CDR3 protein. The repertoire holds hundreds of thousands of distinct CDR3 sequences, with roughly 33% as singletons. The sequencing used PBMCs from the stem cell graft donor, collected from the stem cell graft. The clonotype originates from a human donor who donated a stem cell graft to a child with aplastic anemia.

The CDR3 DNA follows: TGTGCCACCAGTGATGGGTTCGACAGCACAGATACGCAGTATTTT. It encodes CATSDGFDSTDTQYF. The rearrangement joins TRBV24-1 to TRBJ2-3; D is uncertain. Germline CDR1 and CDR2: KGHDR and SFDVKD. This CDR3 is built from 15 residues. The ends were cut back, 3 bases at V and 0 bases at J, with 9 bases in the middle.